Listed here is a single T cell receptor (beta chain). This CDR3 region has 18 residues. Losses at the gene ends were 4 bases for V and 4 bases for J; bases not matched to a gene: 18. Germline CDR1 and CDR2: MGHRA and YSYEKL. The entry originates in a study of T cell responses to AZD1222 COVID-19 vaccine. Clones were sequenced by immunoSEQ multiplex PCR, and TCRdb holds only the in-frame ones, with some missing. The table shows around 150,000 clones, with 90% to 95% occurring only once. The source was peripheral blood, collected on day 0 of AZD1222 vaccination. The chain carries TRBV4-1 and TRBJ1-1; 7 nucleotides match TRBD1. The source of this sequence is an adult in good health. CDR3 residues: CASSPNGRGSREGTEAFF. In DNA form, the CDR3 reads TGCGCCAGCAGCCCCAATGGCAGGGGGTCGCGCGAGGGCACTGAAGCTTTCTTT.